The present entry profiles one T cell receptor (beta chain) with its context. The data originate from a study of T cells in Graves' hyperthyroidism and ophthalmopathy. Trimming removed 3 bases at V and 7 bases at J, with 10 bases between. The CDR3 is made up of 13 amino acids. CDR1 is MNHNS and CDR2 is SASEGT in the germline V gene. Stable hyperthyroidism: no ophthalmopathy progression over 18 months of follow-up. Patients aged 18 to 65 had newly diagnosed hyperthyroidism lasting under 2 months. Diagnostic decisions used clinical symptoms, serum thyroxine and TRAb, thyroid ultrasound and orbital computed tomography. Fresh 10 ml peripheral blood yielded PBMCs. Template material for amplifying TCR beta CDR3 regions consisted of RNA transcripts. HTBI primers were the set used in a first-round RT-PCR of the TCR CDR3. One entry per CDR3 protein, called by TCRdb with MiXCR from the multiplex PCR reads. Of about 690,000 distinct CDR3 sequences in the sample, 17% were seen once.

The chain is built from TRBV6-1 and TRBJ1-5; D is unresolved. Sequences were obtained from blood. The sequence came from a man between 45 and 60 years old with Graves' hyperthyroidism. CDR3: CASSEMDGQPQHF. The CDR3 DNA is TGTGCCAGCAGTGAGATGGATGGCCAGCCCCAGCATTTT.